The 19 T cell receptor beta chains presented below share a single source sample, sequenced in a study of T cells in tuberculosis. Clones were sequenced by immunoSEQ multiplex PCR, and TCRdb holds only the in-frame ones, with some missing. The sample lists under 50,000 clones, around 96% occurring once. Sequencing input: PBMCs. These receptor sequences come from a donor aged 5-35 years with latent tuberculosis or without tuberculosis infection.

The CDR3 DNA reads as TGTGCCAGCAGCGTTAGCGGGGCCGCTTTAGAGACCCAGTACTTC. Protein sequence: CASSVSGAALETQYF. V gene TRBV9 combines with J gene TRBJ2-5; 8 bases match TRBD2. Germline V lookup: CDR1 SGDLS, CDR2 YYNGEE. The CDR3 loop spans 15 amino acids. V shed 2 bases and J 4 bases; nucleotides not matched to a gene: 7.

The rearrangement joins TRBV5-1 to TRBJ2-1; 8 bases fit TRBD2. V lost 2 bases, J lost 6 bases, and 4 bases stayed unmatched. The CDR3 sequence is 14 residues long. Germline CDR1 reads SGHRS; CDR2 reads YFSETQ. CDR3 nucleotides: TGCGCCAGCAGCTTTAGCGGGGCTGCCAATGAGCAGTTCTTC. This codes for CASSFSGAANEQFF.

This chain links TRBV7-9 with TRBJ2-7; TRBD1 might be the D (6 bases). V was clipped by 5 bases and J by 3 bases, with 23 bases between them. From germline, CDR1 is SEHNR and CDR2 FQNEAQ (reference sequence). This CDR3 region has 17 residues. The CDR3 sequence is CASSPLYGGQSNYEQYF. The CDR3 DNA sequence: TGTGCCAGCAGCCCTCTTTATGGGGGCCAAAGCAACTACGAGCAGTACTTC.

The J gene is TRBJ2-7, the V gene TRBV19; maybe TRBD1 (5 bases). The ends were cut back, 3 bases at V and 3 bases at J, with 12 bases in the middle. This CDR3 contains 14 residues. The germline CDR1 and CDR2 sequences are LNHDA and SQIVND (reference sequence). The chain's CDR3 is CASSIRAGNYEQYF. For the CDR3, the DNA is TGTGCCAGTAGTATTCGGGCAGGGAACTACGAGCAGTACTTC.

The chain is built from TRBV5-1 and TRBJ2-6, with a tentative D call TRBD1 (6 bases). Trimming left V 7 bases short and J 0 bases short, with 17 bases between. CDR1 is SGHRS and CDR2 is YFSETQ in the germline V gene. The CDR3 extends over 17 amino acids. CDR3 sequence reads: CASSLPDSNSGANVLTF. CDR3 nucleotides: TGCGCCAGCTCCCTCCCGGACAGTAACTCTGGGGCCAACGTCCTGACTTTC.

The chain combines TRBV5-6 with TRBJ2-2; tentative D call: TRBD1 (6 bases). The V gene lost 4 bases and the J gene lost 2 bases, with 15 bases spanning the gap. CDR1 and CDR2 from the germline V gene are SGHDT and YYEEEE. The CDR3 consists of 16 residues. The CDR3 here is CASSDSGTPNTGELFF. The CDR3 region has the DNA TGTGCCAGCAGCGACTCCGGGACACCTAACACCGGGGAGCTGTTTTTT.

The rearrangement links TRBV2 to TRBJ2-4, with 8 bases lining up with TRBD2. Trimming at V came to 5 bases and at J to 3 bases, leaving 12 bases not matched to a gene. Germline V gene lookup returns CDR1 SNHLY and CDR2 FYNNEI. This CDR3 is 17 amino acids long. Here the CDR3 reads CASSKQTSGGLKNIQYF. In nucleotides, the CDR3 is TGTGCCAGCAGTAAACAAACCTCGGGGGGGCTCAAAAACATTCAGTACTTC. Full variable domain (rest looked up from reference TRBV2 and TRBJ2-4): EPEVTQTPSHQVTQMGQEVILRCVPISNHLYFYWYRQILGQKVEFLVSFYNNEISEKSEIFDDQFSVERPDGSNFTLKIRSTKLEDSAMYFCASSKQTSGGLKNIQYFGAGTRLSVL.

This clone was observed once. The rearrangement uses TRBV9 and TRBJ2-1, with 8 nucleotides matching TRBD2. V lost 0 bases to trimming and J lost 2 bases; unmatched junction nucleotides: 1. This CDR3 comprises 15 residues. Germline values: CDR1 SGDLS, CDR2 YYNGEE. The CDR3 DNA is TGTGCCAGCAGCGTAGGAGCGGGGGCCTACAATGAGCAGTTCTTC. Translation gives CASSVGAGAYNEQFF.

The rearrangement joins TRBV2 to TRBJ2-1, with D unresolved. From germline, CDR1 is SNHLY and CDR2 FYNNEI. V was cut by 2 bases and J by 0 bases, with 11 bases left in between. This CDR3 is built from 16 residues. The CDR3 loop reads CASSEYGLSSYNEQFF. The DNA for the CDR3 is TGTGCCAGCAGTGAATATGGGCTCAGCTCCTACAATGAGCAGTTCTTC.

The genes are TRBV6-6 and TRBJ1-2, with TRBD1 matching over 7 bases. There are 13 residues in the CDR3. Germline loops: CDR1 MNHNY, CDR2 SVGAGI (reference sequence). Trimming at V came to 8 bases and at J to 4 bases, leaving 7 bases not matched to a gene. The CDR3 here is CASSAGTVYGYTF. CDR3 in DNA: TGTGCCAGCTCCGCCGGGACAGTCTATGGCTACACCTTC.

Regarding this clone: The junction differs from germline at one of its ends, possibly a read error. The chain employs TRBV25-1 and TRBJ1-3, with 7 bases lining up with TRBD1. Germline V CDR1 and CDR2: MGHDK, SYGVNS. This CDR3 has 11 residues. CDR3 protein: CASSDRDSHNF. For the CDR3, the DNA is TGTGCCAGCAGTGACCGGGACAGCCATAATTTT.

The chain links TRBV5-1 to TRBJ2-2; 7 bases map to TRBD2. Germline V gives CDR1 SGHRS, CDR2 YFSETQ. CDR3 length: 18 amino acids. V was pared by 7 bases and J by 0 bases, with 15 bases of the junction left unmatched. The CDR3 sequence: CASGLRRGRGSNTGELFF. The CDR3 coding sequence is TGCGCCAGCGGTCTCAGGCGGGGGAGAGGATCGAACACCGGGGAGCTGTTTTTT.

The rearrangement uses TRBV29-1 and TRBJ1-1; no firm D call. CDR1 SQVTM and CDR2 ANQGSEA come from the germline V gene. The CDR3 contains 13 residues. The V end lost 6 bases, the J end lost 4 bases, and 15 bases lay between the germline ends. The DNA of the CDR3 is TGCAGCGTCCTCCTCAGTCGCGGCACTGAAGCTTTCTTT. This translates into CSVLLSRGTEAFF.

This chain connects TRBV28 to TRBJ1-1; 7 nucleotides line up with TRBD1. The length of the CDR3 is 17 residues. From germline, CDR1 is MDHEN and CDR2 SYDVKM. V shed 6 bases, J shed 0 bases, and the junction held 13 bases outside the gene matches. The CDR3 nucleotides read TGTGCCAGCAGCCCTCGAAATTACAGGGGTATGAACACTGAAGCTTTCTTT. Its translation: CASSPRNYRGMNTEAFF.

The chain recombines TRBV28 with TRBJ1-5; possible D gene TRBD1, 6 bases. V was shortened by 7 bases and J by 6 bases, with 19 bases between the two germline ends. The germline V gene encodes CDR1 MDHEN and CDR2 SYDVKM. This CDR3 spans 15 amino acids. In DNA, the CDR3 is TGTGCCAGCATCGGCGCGAGGACAGCCGGTCAGCCCCAGCATTTT. This gives the protein CASIGARTAGQPQHF.

The rearrangement links TRBV19 to TRBJ2-1, with a weak D call TRBD1 (6 bases). Trimming removed 6 bases at V and 4 bases at J, with 25 bases between. This CDR3 spans 18 amino acids. From germline, CDR1 is LNHDA and CDR2 SQIVND (reference sequence). The CDR3 region is CASRSRTAIPAVYNEQFF. In DNA, the CDR3 is TGTGCCAGTAGATCTCGGACAGCGATACCCGCCGTATACAATGAGCAGTTCTTC.

The chain has TRBV11-2 and TRBJ2-1; no firm D call. CDR1 SGHAT and CDR2 FQNNGV come from the germline V gene. The CDR3 has 16 residues. V was trimmed by 5 bases and J by 0 bases, leaving 14 bases between them. CDR3 protein: CASSPRGDFSYNEQFF. In DNA form, the CDR3 reads TGTGCCAGCAGCCCGAGAGGCGACTTCTCCTACAATGAGCAGTTCTTC. Full variable domain (remainder filled in from reference TRBV11-2 and TRBJ2-1): EAGVAQSPRYKIIEKRQSVAFWCNPISGHATLYWYQQILGQGPKLLIQFQNNGVVDDSQLPKDRFSAERLKGVDSTLKIQPAKLEDSAVYLCASSPRGDFSYNEQFFGPGTRLTVL.

This chain uses TRBV7-9 with TRBJ1-2, with a tentative D call TRBD1 (5 bases). CDR1 is SEHNR, CDR2 FQNEAQ, per germline (reference sequence). This CDR3 spans 16 amino acids. Trimming stripped 7 bases from V and 0 bases from J, with 18 bases between. The CDR3 loop is CASIMVGGLTNYGYTF. The CDR3 nucleotides read TGTGCCAGCATCATGGTGGGGGGACTTACTAACTATGGCTACACCTTC.

This chain uses TRBV5-1 with TRBJ1-2; D not resolved. V was shortened by 0 bases and J by 0 bases, with 9 bases between the two germline ends. Germline loops: CDR1 SGHRS, CDR2 YFSETQ. This CDR3 is 15 amino acids long. The CDR3 nucleotides are TGCGCCAGCAGCTTGGTGCCGGGGACTAACTATGGCTACACCTTC. Protein sequence: CASSLVPGTNYGYTF. Variable domain in full (rest from reference TRBV5-1 and TRBJ1-2): KAGVTQTPRYLIKTRGQQVTLSCSPISGHRSVSWYQQTPGQGLQFLFEYFSETQRNKGNFPGRFSGRQFSNSRSEMNVSTLELGDSALYLCASSLVPGTNYGYTFGSGTRLTVV.